The T cell receptor beta chain described here comes from a study of PD-L1 blockade in urothelial cancer. Turning to the study itself: Between 0 and 3 prior chemotherapy regimens had been given to patients. Treatment start was followed by blood analysis at 3 weeks (second dose) and again at 6 weeks. Study findings and constraints: Patients with durable benefit had greater blood expansion of tumor-associated TCR clones 3 weeks into treatment.

The V segment lost 4 bases and the J segment 12 bases; nucleotides outside the gene matches: 25. This CDR3 is 19 amino acids long. Per the germline V gene, CDR1 is LNHDA and CDR2 is SQIVND (reference sequence). As concerns this clone: The target antigen is unknown.

Clones were sequenced by immunoSEQ multiplex PCR, and TCRdb holds only the in-frame ones, with some missing. The sample lists about 39,000 clones; more than 85% were seen once. This sample comprised PBMCs, obtained around atezolizumab (anti-PD-L1) treatment. This clonotype was sampled from a man between 60 and 70 years old with urothelial cancer. The chain is built from TRBV19 and TRBJ2-1; TRBD2 agrees at 9 bases. DNA for the CDR3: TGTGCCAGTAGTAGGATAGCGGGAGATGGTTCGGTAGCTTCGGGGGGGCAGTTCTTC. Residues: CASSRIAGDGSVASGGQFF.